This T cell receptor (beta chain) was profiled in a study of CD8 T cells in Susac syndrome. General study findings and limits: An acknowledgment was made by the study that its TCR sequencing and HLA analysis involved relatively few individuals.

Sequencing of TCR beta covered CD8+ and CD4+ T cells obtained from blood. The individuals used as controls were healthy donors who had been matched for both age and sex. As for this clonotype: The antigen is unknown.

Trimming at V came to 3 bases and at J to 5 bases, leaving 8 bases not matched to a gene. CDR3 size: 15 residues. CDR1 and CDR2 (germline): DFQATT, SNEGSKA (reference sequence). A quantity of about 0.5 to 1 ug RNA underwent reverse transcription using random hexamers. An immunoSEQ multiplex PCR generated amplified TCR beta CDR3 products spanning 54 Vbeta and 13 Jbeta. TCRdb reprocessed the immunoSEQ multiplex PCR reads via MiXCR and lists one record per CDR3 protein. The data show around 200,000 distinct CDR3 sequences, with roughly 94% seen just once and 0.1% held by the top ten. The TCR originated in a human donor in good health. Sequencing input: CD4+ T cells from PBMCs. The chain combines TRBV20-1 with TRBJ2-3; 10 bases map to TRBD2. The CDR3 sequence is CSARRTGLAIDTQYF. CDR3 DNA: TGCAGTGCTAGGAGAACGGGACTAGCGATAGATACGCAGTATTTT.